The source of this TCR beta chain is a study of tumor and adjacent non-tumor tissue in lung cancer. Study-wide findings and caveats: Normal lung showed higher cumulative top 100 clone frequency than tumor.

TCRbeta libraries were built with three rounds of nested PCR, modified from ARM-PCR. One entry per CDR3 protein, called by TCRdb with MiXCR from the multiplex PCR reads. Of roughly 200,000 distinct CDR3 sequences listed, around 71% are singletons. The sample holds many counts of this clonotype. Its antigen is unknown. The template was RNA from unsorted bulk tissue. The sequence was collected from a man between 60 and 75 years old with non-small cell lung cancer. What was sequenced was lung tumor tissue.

DNA of the CDR3: TGCAGTGCTAGACAGAATGAAAAACTGTTTTTT. Translated: CSARQNEKLFF. This rearrangement joins TRBV20-1 to TRBJ1-4; D unresolved. The V gene lost 2 bases and the J gene lost 5 bases, with 3 bases spanning the gap. The CDR3 loop spans 11 amino acids. Germline CDR1 DFQATT, CDR2 SNEGSKA (reference sequence).